This T cell receptor (beta chain) was sequenced during a study of human T cells and chemical hapten exposure. One entry per CDR3 protein results from TCRdb running MiXCR on the RACE reads. Counted here are a few hundred thousand distinct CDR3 sequences, 7% to 10% occurring once; the ten biggest clones make up about 2.1%. This sample's time point: pre-sensitization, week 0. Treatment defined: therapeutic diphenylcyclopropenone sensitization with weekly scalp DPC. V was trimmed by 2 bases and J by 4 bases, leaving 13 bases between them. This CDR3 is 15 amino acids long. Per the germline V gene, CDR1 is SGDLS and CDR2 is YYNGEE.

The genes are TRBV9 and TRBJ2-1; D perhaps matches TRBD1 (6 bases). The source was whole blood, collected in connection with sensitization to the hapten diphenylcyclopropenone (DPC). The clonotype comes from a woman aged 40 to 50 with alopecia areata. Some clones in this sample may be carry-over from other donors' samples. Here the CDR3 DNA reads TGTGCCAGCAGCGTCAGGGGTGGTACTTACAATGAGCAGTTCTTC. Protein sequence: CASSVRGGTYNEQFF.